The entry below gives a single T cell receptor beta chain sequence along with its context. Its target is unknown. These data belong to a study of response to subunit inactivated influenza vaccine. Study-wide points: Authors suggested each seasonal influenza vaccination recruits few new T cells.

The CDR3 totals 15 residues. The germline gives CDR1 LNHNV, CDR2 YYDKDF (reference sequence). Trimming cost V 1 base and J 1 base; bases outside gene matches: 3. MiXCR, run by TCRdb on the RT-PCR reads, gives a single entry per CDR3 protein. The sample shows 650,000 to 700,000 distinct CDR3 sequences, roughly 14% of them seen only once. The specimen was PBMCs from blood, collected roughly 13 days after vaccination. The chain combines TRBV15 with TRBJ2-7, with 8 bases lining up with TRBD1. The clonotype comes from a man aged 50-59 years who received an inactivated influenza vaccine. The CDR3 loop is CATSRGGQGSYEQYF. CDR3 in DNA: TGTGCCACCAGCAGAGGAGGACAGGGTTCCTACGAGCAGTACTTC.